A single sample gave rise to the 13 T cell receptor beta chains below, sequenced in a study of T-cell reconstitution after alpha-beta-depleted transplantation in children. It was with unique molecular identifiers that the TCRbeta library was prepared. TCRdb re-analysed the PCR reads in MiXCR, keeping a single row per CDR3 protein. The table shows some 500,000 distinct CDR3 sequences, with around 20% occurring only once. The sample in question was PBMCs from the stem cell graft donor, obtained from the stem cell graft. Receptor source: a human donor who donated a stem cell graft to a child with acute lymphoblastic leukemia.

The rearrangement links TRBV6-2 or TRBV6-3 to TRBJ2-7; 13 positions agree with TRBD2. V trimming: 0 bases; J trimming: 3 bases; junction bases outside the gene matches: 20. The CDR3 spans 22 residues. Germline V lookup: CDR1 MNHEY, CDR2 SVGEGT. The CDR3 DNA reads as TGTGCCAGCAGTTACTCGACAGAGAGAGGGACTAGCGGGATACCCCACTACTACGAGCAGTACTTC. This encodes CASSYSTERGTSGIPHYYEQYF.

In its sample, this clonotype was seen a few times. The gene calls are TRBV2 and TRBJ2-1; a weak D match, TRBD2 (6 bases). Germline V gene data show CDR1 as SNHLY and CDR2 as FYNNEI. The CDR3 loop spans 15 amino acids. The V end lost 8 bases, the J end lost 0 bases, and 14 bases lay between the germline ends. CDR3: CASEERVSSYNEQFF. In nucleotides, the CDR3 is TGTGCCAGCGAAGAGCGGGTAAGCTCCTACAATGAGCAGTTCTTC.

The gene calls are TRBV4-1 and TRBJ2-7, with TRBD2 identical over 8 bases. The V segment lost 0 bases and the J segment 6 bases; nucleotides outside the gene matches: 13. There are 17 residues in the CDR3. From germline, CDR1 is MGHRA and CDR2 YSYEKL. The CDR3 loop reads CASSQDEWGGRLSEQYF. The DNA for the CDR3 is TGCGCCAGCAGCCAAGATGAGTGGGGCGGGAGGTTGTCCGAGCAGTACTTC.

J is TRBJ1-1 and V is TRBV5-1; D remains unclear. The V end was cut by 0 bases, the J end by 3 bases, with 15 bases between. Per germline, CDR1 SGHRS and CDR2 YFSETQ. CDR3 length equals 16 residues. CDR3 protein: CASSLDGYPEDTEAFF. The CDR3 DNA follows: TGCGCCAGCAGCTTGGACGGGTATCCGGAGGACACTGAAGCTTTCTTT. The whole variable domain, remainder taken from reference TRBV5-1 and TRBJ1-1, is KAGVTQTPRYLIKTRGQQVTLSCSPISGHRSVSWYQQTPGQGLQFLFEYFSETQRNKGNFPGRFSGRQFSNSRSEMNVSTLELGDSALYLCASSLDGYPEDTEAFFGQGTRLTVV.

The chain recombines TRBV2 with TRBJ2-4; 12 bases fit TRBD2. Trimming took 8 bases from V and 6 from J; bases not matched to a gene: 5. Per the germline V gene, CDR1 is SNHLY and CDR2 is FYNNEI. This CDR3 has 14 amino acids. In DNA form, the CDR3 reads TGTGCCAGCGGGCTAGCGGGAGGGATAAACATTCAGTACTTC. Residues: CASGLAGGINIQYF.

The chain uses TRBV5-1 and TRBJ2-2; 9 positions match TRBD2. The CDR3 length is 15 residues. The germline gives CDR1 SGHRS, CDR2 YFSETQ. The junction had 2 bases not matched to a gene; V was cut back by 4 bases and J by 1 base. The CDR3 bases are TGCGCCAGCAGCAAACTAGCGGGGAACACCGGGGAGCTGTTTTTT. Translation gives CASSKLAGNTGELFF. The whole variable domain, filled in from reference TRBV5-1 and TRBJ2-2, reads KAGVTQTPRYLIKTRGQQVTLSCSPISGHRSVSWYQQTPGQGLQFLFEYFSETQRNKGNFPGRFSGRQFSNSRSEMNVSTLELGDSALYLCASSKLAGNTGELFFGEGSRLTVL.

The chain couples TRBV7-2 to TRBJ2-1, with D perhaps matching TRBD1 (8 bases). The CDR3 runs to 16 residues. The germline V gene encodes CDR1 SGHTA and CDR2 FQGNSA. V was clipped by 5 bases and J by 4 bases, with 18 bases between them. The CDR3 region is CASSPQTGEGYNEQFF. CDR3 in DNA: TGTGCCAGCAGCCCTCAGACAGGGGAGGGTTACAATGAGCAGTTCTTC.

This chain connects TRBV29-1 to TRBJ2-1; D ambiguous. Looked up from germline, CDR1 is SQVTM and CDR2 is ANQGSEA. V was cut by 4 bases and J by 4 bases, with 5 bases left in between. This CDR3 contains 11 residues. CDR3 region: CSVVRYNEQFF. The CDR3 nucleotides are TGCAGCGTTGTCCGTTACAATGAGCAGTTCTTC.

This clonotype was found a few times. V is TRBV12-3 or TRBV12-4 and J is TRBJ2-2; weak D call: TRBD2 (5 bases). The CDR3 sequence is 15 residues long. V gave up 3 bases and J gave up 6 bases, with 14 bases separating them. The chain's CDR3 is CASSLRLAAAGELFF. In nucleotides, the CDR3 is TGTGCCAGCAGTTTGAGGCTAGCTGCCGCCGGGGAGCTGTTTTTT.

This CDR3 is CASSLTGEWNGYTF. In DNA, the CDR3 is TGTGCCAGCAGTTTGACAGGGGAATGGAATGGCTACACCTTC. This chain links TRBV12-3 or TRBV12-4 with TRBJ1-2; 8 bases agree with TRBD1. The junction had 6 bases not matched to a gene; V was cut back by 3 bases and J by 6 bases. The CDR3 covers 14 residues.

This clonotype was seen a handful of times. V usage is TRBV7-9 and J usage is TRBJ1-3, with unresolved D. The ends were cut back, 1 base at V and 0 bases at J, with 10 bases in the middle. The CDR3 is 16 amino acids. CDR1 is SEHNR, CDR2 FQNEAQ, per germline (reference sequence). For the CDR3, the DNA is TGTGCCAGCAGCTTAGGGCCGATCCGCTCTGGAAACACCATATATTTT. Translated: CASSLGPIRSGNTIYF.

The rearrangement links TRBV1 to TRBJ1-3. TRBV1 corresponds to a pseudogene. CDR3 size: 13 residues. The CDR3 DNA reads TGCACCAGCAGCCAAGAGGACGTATACACCATATATTTT. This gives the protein CTSSQEDVYTIYF.

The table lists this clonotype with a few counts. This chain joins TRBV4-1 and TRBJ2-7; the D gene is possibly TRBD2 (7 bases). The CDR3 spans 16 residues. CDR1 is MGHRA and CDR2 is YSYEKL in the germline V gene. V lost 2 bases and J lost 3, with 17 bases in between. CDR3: CASSQSGGGPLYEQYF. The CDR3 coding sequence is TGCGCCAGCAGCCAAAGTGGGGGGGGGCCCCTCTACGAGCAGTACTTC.